This TCR beta chain was obtained from a study of cytomegalovirus exposure and HLA in healthy donors. Primers included in the PCR were 60 Vbeta and 13 Jbeta primers. Data came from immunoSEQ multiplex PCR; TCRdb stores just in-frame clones and leaves some out. The data contain some 170,000 clones, around three quarters of them singletons. Germline trimming cut 3 bases from V and 0 bases from J; bases unmatched to any gene: 2. The CDR3 extends over 16 amino acids. The germline V gene encodes CDR1 SGHNT and CDR2 YYREEE (reference sequence). This clone appeared once. The sample was PBMCs. The chain carries TRBV5-4 and TRBJ2-7, with 14 bases aligning to TRBD2. This receptor was identified in a woman in her thirties or forties in good health and CMV-seronegative. The DNA of the CDR3 is TGTGCCAGCAGCTGGGGGACTAGCGGGAGCTCCTACGAGCAGTACTTC. Its protein is CASSWGTSGSSYEQYF.